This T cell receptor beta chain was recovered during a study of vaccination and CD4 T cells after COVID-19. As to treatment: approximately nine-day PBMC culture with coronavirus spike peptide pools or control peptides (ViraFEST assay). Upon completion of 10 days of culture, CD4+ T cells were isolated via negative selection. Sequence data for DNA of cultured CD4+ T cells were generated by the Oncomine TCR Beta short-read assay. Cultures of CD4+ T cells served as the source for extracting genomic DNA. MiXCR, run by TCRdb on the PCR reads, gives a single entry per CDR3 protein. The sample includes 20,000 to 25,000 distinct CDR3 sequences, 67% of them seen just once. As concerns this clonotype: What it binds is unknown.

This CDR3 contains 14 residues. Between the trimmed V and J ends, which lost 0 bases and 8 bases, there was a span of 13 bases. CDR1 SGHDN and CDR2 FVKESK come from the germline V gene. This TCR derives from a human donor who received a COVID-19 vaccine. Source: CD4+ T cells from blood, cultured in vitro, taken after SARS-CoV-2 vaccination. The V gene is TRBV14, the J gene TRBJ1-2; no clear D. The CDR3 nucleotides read TGTGCCAGCAGCCAAGAATCGGGGTATGGGGGCTACACCTTC. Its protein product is CASSQESGYGGYTF.